Listed here are 9 T cell receptor beta chains from one sample, sequenced in a study of T-cell memory formation after mild COVID-19. TCRdb re-called the 5' RACE reads with MiXCR, one entry per CDR3 protein. The top ten clones hold around 12% of a sample with roughly 550,000 distinct CDR3 sequences, roughly 22% of them seen once. Material for sequencing was PBMCs or a T cell subset sorted from them (not recorded which). All receptors come from an adult woman who had mild COVID-19 (a few samples of this study predate the infection). Cell type and time point are not known.

The sample holds a few counts of this clonotype. This rearrangement joins TRBV14 to TRBJ2-1; D ambiguous. Trimming stripped 4 bases from V and 7 bases from J, with 8 bases between. The CDR3 is 12 amino acids. Looked up from germline, CDR1 is SGHDN and CDR2 is FVKESK. CDR3 coding DNA: TGTGCCAGCAGCCCGTACCAAAATGAGCAGTTCTTC. Protein sequence: CASSPYQNEQFF.

The rearrangement joins TRBV4-3 to TRBJ2-7; TRBD2 might be the D (6 bases). Germline V CDR1 and CDR2: LGHNA, YSLEER. This CDR3 contains 15 residues. With 0 bases removed from V and 2 bases from J, the gap between germline ends came to 11 bases. The CDR3 spells CASSQDVSGTYEQYF. In nucleotides, the CDR3 is TGCGCCAGCAGCCAAGACGTTAGCGGAACCTACGAGCAGTACTTC.

Ten or more counts support this clonotype. Being one base from a much bigger clone, this may be a read error. This chain links TRBV7-3 with TRBJ2-1; no clear D. In germline, CDR1 is SGHTA, CDR2 FQGTGA. The V gene lost 5 bases and the J gene lost 4 bases, with 9 bases spanning the gap. This CDR3 has 13 amino acids. The CDR3: CASSPGTYNEQFF. Here the CDR3 DNA reads TGTGCCAGCAGCCCCGGCACATACAATGAGCAGTTCTTC.

The CDR3: CATSDLRASAYNEQFF. Written as DNA, the CDR3 is TGTGCCACCAGTGATTTGCGGGCTAGCGCGTACAATGAGCAGTTCTTC. The chain carries TRBV24-1 and TRBJ2-1; D is possibly TRBD2 (6 bases). The germline CDR1 and CDR2 sequences are KGHDR and SFDVKD. V shed 0 bases and J shed 4 bases, with 12 bases lying between them. The CDR3 is 16 amino acids.

The chain couples TRBV5-1 to TRBJ1-2; D possibly corresponds to TRBD1 (6 bases). V was pared by 0 bases and J by 4 bases, with 16 bases between. Germline-derived CDR1 and CDR2 are SGHRS and YFSETQ. This CDR3 is 16 amino acids long. In DNA, the CDR3 is TGCGCCAGCAGCTTGGGTCACCGGGACATCCTCTATGGCTACACCTTC. Translated, it gives CASSLGHRDILYGYTF. Full variable domain (outside the CDR3, taken from reference TRBV5-1 and TRBJ1-2): KAGVTQTPRYLIKTRGQQVTLSCSPISGHRSVSWYQQTPGQGLQFLFEYFSETQRNKGNFPGRFSGRQFSNSRSEMNVSTLELGDSALYLCASSLGHRDILYGYTFGSGTRLTVV.

This clonotype came up a few times. The chain uses TRBV12-3 or TRBV12-4 and TRBJ2-3; 7 bases fit TRBD1. The junction had 6 bases not matched to a gene; V was cut back by 5 bases and J by 1 base. The CDR3 is 15 amino acids. CDR3 sequence: CASSPQGVGTDTQYF. For the CDR3, the DNA is TGTGCCAGCAGTCCTCAGGGGGTCGGCACAGATACGCAGTATTTT.

This clonotype was observed a handful of times. The chain has TRBV14 and TRBJ1-1, with D possibly matching TRBD1 (5 bases). Germline values: CDR1 SGHDN, CDR2 FVKESK. The length of the CDR3 is 15 residues. V lost 4 bases to trimming and J lost 1 base, with 13 bases between them. CDR3 in amino acids: CASSRTRAPNTEAFF. The CDR3 coding sequence is TGTGCCAGCAGCCGAACCAGGGCCCCGAACACTGAAGCTTTCTTT.

The V and J genes are TRBV5-1 and TRBJ2-2, with D possibly being TRBD2 (6 bases). The V and J ends lost 7 bases and 3 bases respectively, with 10 bases between them. CDR3 length equals 13 residues. Germline V gene lookup returns CDR1 SGHRS and CDR2 YFSETQ. As DNA, the CDR3 is TGCGCCAGCTGTCCGGGGGACACCGGGGAGCTGTTTTTT. Amino acid sequence: CASCPGDTGELFF.

A few counts support this clonotype. The chain combines TRBV3-1 with TRBJ2-5; perhaps D is TRBD1 or TRBD2 (5 bases each). There are 13 residues in the CDR3. Per germline, CDR1 LGHDT and CDR2 YNNKEL (reference sequence). Trimming removed 6 bases at V and 3 bases at J, with 11 bases between. The CDR3 DNA is TGTGCCAGCAGACTCCGGGGCAAAGAGACCCAGTACTTC. Its translation: CASRLRGKETQYF.